The source of this T cell receptor (beta chain) is a study of CD8+ T cells in alopecia areata. Study observations and caveats: TCR sharing was clearer in mice than between patients, perhaps partly owing to patient HLA diversity. Both scalp clonality and the expanded CD8+ clones among the top 100 showed a significant decrease with tofacitinib. A large proportion of expanded lesional clones were detected persisting in scalp and blood during tofacitinib.

Documented treatment: oral pan-JAK inhibitor, 5-10 mg twice daily. Peripheral blood and lesional scalp punch biopsies were taken from alopecia areata patients. As concerns this clone: The target antigen is unknown.

Isolated RNA was reverse transcribed into cDNA used as the sequencing template. Here immunoSEQ multiplex PCR was the method, and the copy in TCRdb shows in-frame clones only, minus some. The sample consists of fewer than 150,000 clones, approximately 59% of them appearing once. V lost 2 bases and J 6 bases, leaving 14 bases between the germline ends. This CDR3 contains 15 residues. CDR1 and CDR2 (germline): SGHDN, FVKESK. The J gene is TRBJ2-1, the V gene TRBV14, with D possibly being TRBD1 (5 bases). Material: CD8+ T cells sorted from blood, obtained at week 4, from a patient treated with tofacitinib. This clonotype was sampled from a human donor with alopecia areata. DNA for the CDR3: TGTGCCAGCAGCCAAACAGGTGATATCCTCAATGAGCAGTTCTTC. Its protein product is CASSQTGDILNEQFF.